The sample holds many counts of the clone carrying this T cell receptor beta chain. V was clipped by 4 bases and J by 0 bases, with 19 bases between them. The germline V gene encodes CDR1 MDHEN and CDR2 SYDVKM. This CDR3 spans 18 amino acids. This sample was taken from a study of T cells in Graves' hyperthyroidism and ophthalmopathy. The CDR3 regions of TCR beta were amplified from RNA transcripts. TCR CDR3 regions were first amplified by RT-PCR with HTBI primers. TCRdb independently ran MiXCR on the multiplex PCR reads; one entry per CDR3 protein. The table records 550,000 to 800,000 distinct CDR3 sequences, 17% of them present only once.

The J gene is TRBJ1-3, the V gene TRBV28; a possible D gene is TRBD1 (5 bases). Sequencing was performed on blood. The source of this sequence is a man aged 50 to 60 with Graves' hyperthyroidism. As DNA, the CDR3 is TGTGCCAGCAGTTCAGGGACGAGGGCCGCGAGCTCTGGAAACACCATATATTTT. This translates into CASSSGTRAASSGNTIYF.